This T cell receptor (beta chain) was recorded in a study of response to subunit inactivated influenza vaccine. General study findings and limits: Researchers suggested that each seasonal influenza vaccination recruits few new T cells.

Ten or more counts support this clonotype. Its antigen is not identified. Germline CDR1 reads SGDLS; CDR2 reads YYNGEE. V trimming: 1 base; J trimming: 8 bases; junction bases outside the gene matches: 6. The CDR3 has 14 residues. TCRdb reprocessed the RT-PCR reads with MiXCR, giving one entry per CDR3 protein. The sample lists about 570,000 distinct CDR3 sequences, around 11% occurring once. The same data also went into a second study, on T cells expressing NK-cell markers. As that study records: Beta-chain TCR cDNA was generated via 5'RACE template switching with UMIs. Cells sorted as CD3+CD56+NKG2C+, CD3+CD56+NKG2C- and CD3+CD56-NKG2C+ T cells supplied the TCR beta repertoires. These clonotypes additionally ranked first within the CD3+CD56-NKG2C+ fraction of a few donors. Unclear, still, was the HCMV specificity of the expanded NKG2C+ T cell clones.

This TCR was sampled from a man aged 45-60 years who received an inactivated influenza vaccine. This sample comprised PBMCs from blood, obtained on the day of vaccination. The gene calls are TRBV9 and TRBJ2-4; 7 bases fit TRBD1. The CDR3 bases are TGTGCCAGCAGCGTATCCAGACAGGGCGACATTCAGTACTTC. Its translation: CASSVSRQGDIQYF.